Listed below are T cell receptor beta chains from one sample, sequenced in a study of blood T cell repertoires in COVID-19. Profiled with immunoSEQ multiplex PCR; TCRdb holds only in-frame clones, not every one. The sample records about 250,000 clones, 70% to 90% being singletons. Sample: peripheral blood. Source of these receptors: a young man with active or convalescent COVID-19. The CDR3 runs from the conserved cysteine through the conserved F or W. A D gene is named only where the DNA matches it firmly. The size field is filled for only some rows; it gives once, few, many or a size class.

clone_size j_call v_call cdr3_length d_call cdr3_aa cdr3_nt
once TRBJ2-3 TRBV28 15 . CASSLILSPTDTQYF TGTGCCAGCAGTTTAATATTATCTCCCACAGATACGCAGTATTTT
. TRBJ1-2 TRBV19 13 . CASSNRANYGYTF TGTGCCAGTAGTAACAGGGCTAACTATGGCTACACCTTC
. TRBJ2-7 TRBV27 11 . CASRGAYEQYF TGTGCCAGCAGGGGGGCGTACGAGCAGTACTTC
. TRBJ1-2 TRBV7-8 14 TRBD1 CASSATLQGGGYTF TGTGCCAGCAGCGCAACCCTGCAGGGGGGAGGCTACACCTTC
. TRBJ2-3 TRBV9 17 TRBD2 CASSVLSGTNVVDTQYF TGTGCCAGCAGCGTTCTTAGCGGGACTAACGTGGTAGATACGCAGTATTTT
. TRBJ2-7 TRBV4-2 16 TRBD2 CASQYLAGDPSYEQYF TGTGCCAGCCAATATCTAGCGGGAGACCCCTCCTACGAGCAGTACTTC
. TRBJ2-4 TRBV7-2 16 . CASSGGIQLAKNIQYF TGTGCCAGCAGCGGGGGGATACAGTTAGCCAAAAACATTCAGTACTTC
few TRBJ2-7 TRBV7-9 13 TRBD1 CASAQGQLAEQYF TGTGCCAGCGCCCAGGGACAGTTGGCTGAGCAGTACTTC
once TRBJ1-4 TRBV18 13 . CASSGPDNEKLFF TGTGCCAGCTCTGGGCCAGATAATGAAAAACTGTTTTTT
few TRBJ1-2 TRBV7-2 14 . CASSLGQNNYGYTF TGTGCCAGCAGCTTAGGGCAGAACAACTATGGCTACACCTTC
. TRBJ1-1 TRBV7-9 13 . CASSSGWDTEAFF TGTGCCAGCAGCTCAGGTTGGGACACTGAAGCTTTCTTT
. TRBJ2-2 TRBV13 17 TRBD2 CASSPEASGSVTGELFF TGTGCCAGCAGCCCCGAGGCTAGCGGGAGTGTCACCGGGGAGCTGTTTTTT
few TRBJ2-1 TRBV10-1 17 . CASSGNRAESSYNEQFF TGCGCCAGCAGTGGGAACAGGGCAGAGAGCTCCTACAATGAGCAGTTCTTC
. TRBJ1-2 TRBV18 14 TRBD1 CASSTRQGNYGYTF TGTGCCAGCTCAACGCGACAGGGGAACTATGGCTACACCTTC
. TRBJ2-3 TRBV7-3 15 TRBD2 CASSERGGRTDTQYF TGTGCCAGCAGCGAACGGGGGGGCCGCACAGATACGCAGTATTTT